A selection of T cell receptor beta chains follows, all from one sample in a study of CD8 T cells in Susac syndrome. TCRdb reanalysed the immunoSEQ multiplex PCR reads using MiXCR and keeps one entry per CDR3 protein. This sample has tens of thousands of distinct CDR3 sequences, with 93% found just once. The sequencing input was CD8+ T cells from PBMCs. The receptors derive from a human donor with Susac syndrome. Each CDR3 is given with its conserved first and last residue.

v_call	j_call	cdr3_aa
TRBV7-9	TRBJ2-7	CASSFDNSYEQYF
TRBV27	TRBJ2-6	CASSTGTGANVLTF
TRBV7-9	TRBJ1-3	CASSADSRSGNTIYF
TRBV6-2/TRBV6-3	TRBJ1-2	CASTPDRDLSFYGYTF
TRBV6-2/TRBV6-3	TRBJ2-3	CASSYPDTQYF
TRBV10-3	TRBJ1-4	CAISAPGGKLFF
TRBV4-1	TRBJ2-7	CASSQIQGASSYEQYF
TRBV4-2	TRBJ2-7	CASSQGQGITYEQYF
TRBV28	TRBJ2-2	CASTQQGFGTGELFF
TRBV9	TRBJ1-1	CASSDPEGIRNTEAFF
TRBV19	TRBJ2-7	CASSIGTKAHEQYF
TRBV7-9	TRBJ2-7	CASMEVTDGSYEQYF
TRBV7-8	TRBJ2-5	CASSPHFLAGVQETQYF
TRBV20-1	TRBJ2-4	CSARETVHPKNIQYF
TRBV6-5	TRBJ1-2	CASSYRGDDFNYGYTF
TRBV7-9	TRBJ1-5	CASSPDAGQPQHF
TRBV7-9	TRBJ1-2	CASSLGSTYGYTF